Presented here are 9 T cell receptor beta chains from one specimen sequenced in a study of persistence of HIV-infected CD4 T cells. These receptors have no identified antigens. Cells were stimulated with CMV-infected fibroblast lysates at about 10 ug/mL. CD40L-negative CD69-negative CD45RO-high memory CD4+ T cells were sorted as populations depleted of antigen-responding cells. This was the immunoSEQ version 4 assay in survey mode. Method: immunoSEQ multiplex PCR; TCRdb's copy keeps in-frame clones and lacks some. The repertoire holds roughly 41,000 clones, with 80% as singletons. The sequencing used CD4+ T cells sorted from PBMCs after roughly 18-hour stimulation, collected from a patient who received antiretroviral therapy. These receptors were collected from an adult man with HIV who was CMV-seropositive.

The chain links TRBV10-3 to TRBJ1-2; 8 bases are a match to TRBD1. V trimming: 7 bases; J trimming: 8 bases; junction bases outside the gene matches: 9. This CDR3 contains 13 residues. From germline, CDR1 is ENHRY and CDR2 SYGVKD. CDR3 amino acids: CAITPDREWGYTF. The CDR3 coding sequence is TGTGCCATCACCCCGGACAGGGAGTGGGGCTACACCTTC.

DNA for the CDR3: TGTGCCAGCACCGGTGGGCTTTCTGGGGCCAACGTCCTGACTTTC. Translated, it gives CASTGGLSGANVLTF. This chain links TRBV28 with TRBJ2-6; D gene unclear. The CDR3 runs 15 residues. From germline, CDR1 is MDHEN and CDR2 SYDVKM. The V end was cut by 7 bases, the J end by 1 base, with 11 bases between.

The CDR3 here is CASNPTLYQPQHF. In DNA form, the CDR3 reads TGCGCCAGCAATCCGACACTTTATCAGCCCCAGCATTTT. The J gene is TRBJ1-5, the V gene TRBV10-2, with D unresolved. Germline-derived CDR1 and CDR2 are WSHSY and SAAADI. CDR3 size: 13 residues. The germline V and J ends were trimmed by 7 bases and 5 bases, with 12 bases remaining between them.

This chain links TRBV19 with TRBJ1-3; D gene ambiguous. The CDR3 is 15 residues long. Germline-derived CDR1 and CDR2 are LNHDA and SQIVND (reference sequence). Trimming removed 6 bases from V and 3 bases from J, with 15 bases in between. The CDR3 DNA sequence: TGTGCCAGTAGCCCCCCCGGGGTAGTTGGAAACACCATATATTTT. Protein sequence: CASSPPGVVGNTIYF.

J is TRBJ1-1 and V is TRBV10-3; D is undetermined. V was shortened by 4 bases and J by 2 bases, with 11 bases between the two germline ends. Germline V gene lookup returns CDR1 ENHRY and CDR2 SYGVKD. The CDR3 spans 14 residues. Here the CDR3 DNA reads TGTGCCATCAGTGGCGACACCAGAAACACTGAAGCTTTCTTT. Its translation: CAISGDTRNTEAFF.

This chain connects TRBV5-6 to TRBJ2-7, with D maybe TRBD1 (6 bases). The CDR3 runs to 16 residues. The ends were cut back, 4 bases at V and 2 bases at J, with 19 bases in the middle. Germline V gene sequence: CDR1 SGHDT, CDR2 YYEEEE. The DNA for the CDR3 is TGTGCCAGCAGCCTGTACGGACAGTTCAACCCCTACGAGCAGTACTTC. Translating it yields CASSLYGQFNPYEQYF.

J is TRBJ1-6 and V is TRBV6-5; 7 nucleotides line up with TRBD1. Losses at the gene ends were 5 bases for V and 8 bases for J; bases not matched to a gene: 9. This CDR3 is built from 15 residues. Per germline, CDR1 MNHEY and CDR2 SVGAGI. The CDR3 is CASSRTGNWDSPLHF. In DNA form, the CDR3 reads TGTGCCAGCAGTCGGACAGGCAATTGGGATTCACCCCTCCACTTT.

This chain joins TRBV5-1 and TRBJ1-2; possibly TRBD1 for D (5 bases). This CDR3 is built from 15 residues. Germline V gene sequence: CDR1 SGHRS, CDR2 YFSETQ. V lost 2 bases, J lost 0 bases, and 11 bases lay in between. This CDR3 reads CASSFGETANYGYTF. DNA of the CDR3: TGCGCCAGCAGCTTTGGGGAGACAGCTAACTATGGCTACACCTTC.

The count of this clone is one. DNA of the CDR3: TGTGCCAGCAGCTACCTTCCGACTAGCGGAACAGATACGCAGTATTTT. It is translated as CASSYLPTSGTDTQYF. The V call is TRBV7-3, the J call TRBJ2-3, with TRBD2 matching over 9 bases. V trimming: 4 bases; J trimming: 3 bases; junction bases outside the gene matches: 8. Germline loops: CDR1 SGHTA, CDR2 FQGTGA. This CDR3 has 16 residues.